These 20 T cell receptor beta chains originate from one sample sequenced in a study of regulatory T cells in long-lasting Graves disease (dated by TCRdb to the early 2020s). This specimen's time point label, per the study, means: newly diagnosed GD, antithyroid drugs for less than 3 months. RNA was extracted from PBMCs in TRIzol for both TCR sequencing and RNA sequencing. The method behind the library was multiplex PCR. Sequencing took place on an Illumina HiSeq 4000. TCR beta libraries were built with iRepertoire HTBI primers and Arm-PCR amplification of CDR3 regions. The public reads were run again by TCRdb, first through fastp at Q25 and then through MiXCR, and only productive beta chains were kept. All rows with the same CDR3 protein become a single entry with the most common DNA and genes. This sample gives around 460,000 distinct CDR3 sequences in total; roughly 15% of them show up just once. Approximately 19% of the sample lies in the top ten.

This sample also belongs to another study, concerning T cells in Graves' hyperthyroidism and ophthalmopathy.

The sequencing used peripheral blood mononuclear cells (PBMCs), collected at new diagnosis, from a patient treated with antithyroid drugs. Source of these receptors: a woman aged 45-59 years with Graves disease. Donor details come from another sample of the same person, matched by shared clones.

This clonotype was observed many times. This rearrangement joins TRBV2 to TRBJ1-4, with 8 bases matching TRBD1. The germline V gene has CDR1 SNHLY and CDR2 FYNNEI. The CDR3 spans 14 residues. Trimming took 6 bases from V and 8 from J; bases not matched to a gene: 8. CDR3 in amino acids: CASSETGTGEKLFF. The CDR3 DNA follows: TGTGCCAGCAGCGAAACCGGGACAGGCGAAAAACTGTTTTTT. Variable domain in full (rest from reference TRBV2 and TRBJ1-4): EPEVTQTPSHQVTQMGQEVILRCVPISNHLYFYWYRQILGQKVEFLVSFYNNEISEKSEIFDDQFSVERPDGSNFTLKIRSTKLEDSAMYFCASSETGTGEKLFFGSGTQLSVL.

J is TRBJ1-2 and V is TRBV2; D perhaps matches TRBD1 (6 bases). The length of the CDR3 is 12 residues. The germline V gene encodes CDR1 SNHLY and CDR2 FYNNEI. Trimming cost V 4 bases and J 6 bases, with 9 bases left between them. The CDR3 reads CASSVHRDGYTF. In DNA, the CDR3 is TGTGCCAGCAGTGTTCACAGGGATGGCTACACCTTC. The whole variable domain, remainder taken from reference TRBV2 and TRBJ1-2, is EPEVTQTPSHQVTQMGQEVILRCVPISNHLYFYWYRQILGQKVEFLVSFYNNEISEKSEIFDDQFSVERPDGSNFTLKIRSTKLEDSAMYFCASSVHRDGYTFGSGTRLTVV.

This clonotype was found many times. The chain joins TRBV5-1 to TRBJ1-5; D call uncertain. V lost 0 bases and J lost 5, with 6 bases in between. The germline V gene has CDR1 SGHRS and CDR2 YFSETQ. The CDR3 spans 13 residues. The CDR3 coding sequence is TGCGCCAGCAGCTTGGACAGAGATCAGCCCCAGCATTTT. Amino acid sequence: CASSLDRDQPQHF.

This clonotype was seen many times. The chain is built from TRBV9 and TRBJ1-6; the D gene is possibly TRBD1 (5 bases). CDR1 and CDR2 from the germline V gene are SGDLS and YYNGEE. The length of the CDR3 is 16 residues. Trimming took 4 bases from V and 5 from J, leaving 16 bases between them. CDR3 coding DNA: TGTGCCAGCAGCCCCAGCCCGGGACGGAATAATTCACCCCTCCACTTT. As protein: CASSPSPGRNNSPLHF.

This clonotype has just a few counts. This chain uses TRBV6-4 with TRBJ2-1; the match to TRBD2 covers 7 bases. V gave up 4 bases and J gave up 7 bases; unmatched junction bases: 1. CDR1 MRHNA and CDR2 SNTAGT come from the germline V gene. The CDR3 runs to 12 residues. The CDR3 spells CASSVSGNEQFF. The CDR3 DNA is TGTGCCAGCAGTGTTAGCGGGAATGAGCAGTTCTTC.

This clonotype has ten or more counts. The CDR3 nucleotides read TGTGCCAGCAGCTCGGCAGGGGATTATACGGTTTACGAGCAGTACTTC. This codes for CASSSAGDYTVYEQYF. The chain links TRBV5-5 to TRBJ2-7, with D perhaps matching TRBD1 (6 bases). Germline CDR1 SGHKS, CDR2 YYEKEE (reference sequence). The CDR3 contains 16 residues. V was trimmed by 3 bases and J by 4 bases, leaving 20 bases between them.

The sample holds many counts of this clonotype. The chain is built from TRBV30 and TRBJ1-6, with D perhaps TRBD1 (6 bases). Germline loops: CDR1 GTSNPN, CDR2 SVGIG (reference sequence). The CDR3 is made up of 16 amino acids. V lost 4 bases, J lost 10 bases, and 23 bases lay in between. CDR3 sequence reads: CAWTERWGLHASPLHF. The CDR3, as DNA: TGTGCCTGGACCGAACGGTGGGGGCTTCATGCCTCACCCCTCCACTTT.

In this sample, this clonotype turned up a few times. The chain recombines TRBV6-1 with TRBJ2-3, with 8 bases lining up with TRBD2. CDR3 length equals 15 residues. Looked up from germline, CDR1 is MNHNS and CDR2 is SASEGT. The V gene end was trimmed by 3 bases and the J gene end by 2 bases; junction bases not matched to a gene: 4. The CDR3 region has the DNA TGTGCCAGCAGTGACATAGCGGGACACACAGATACGCAGTATTTT. Its translation: CASSDIAGHTDTQYF.

This clonotype was observed many times. This chain joins TRBV28 and TRBJ2-5; TRBD1 is a possible D gene (6 bases). The CDR3 length is 15 residues. V dropped 6 bases and J dropped 8 bases, with 22 bases sitting between them. Germline V gives CDR1 MDHEN, CDR2 SYDVKM. CDR3 loop: CASSYLDSPRRTQYF. The CDR3 region has the DNA TGTGCCAGCAGCTACTTGGACAGCCCCAGAAGAACCCAGTACTTC.

This clonotype was seen a few times. The gene calls are TRBV20-1 and TRBJ2-1; D gene ambiguous. CDR3 size: 9 residues. V lost 2 bases to trimming and J lost 15 bases, with 8 bases between them. CDR1 and CDR2 (germline): DFQATT, SNEGSKA (reference sequence). The CDR3 spells CSARLGRFF. CDR3 sequence (DNA): TGCAGTGCTAGATTAGGGCGGTTCTTC.

This clonotype was recorded at least ten times. The chain is built from TRBV13 and TRBJ1-4; no firm D call. The CDR3 extends over 15 amino acids. Germline V gene sequence: CDR1 PRHDT, CDR2 FYEKMQ (reference sequence). V was cut by 5 bases and J by 0 bases, with 10 bases left in between. CDR3: CASSAGTPTNEKLFF. The CDR3 region has the DNA TGTGCCAGCAGCGCGGGCACACCAACTAATGAAAAACTGTTTTTT.

This clonotype was observed at least ten times. The V gene is TRBV3-1, the J gene TRBJ2-3, with D tentatively TRBD1 or TRBD2 (6 bases each). The CDR3 length is 15 residues. The germline V gene has CDR1 LGHDT and CDR2 YNNKEL (reference sequence). V was trimmed by 4 bases and J by 6 bases, leaving 17 bases between them. The CDR3 spells CASSRQAEGGDTQYF. The DNA of the CDR3 is TGTGCCAGCAGCCGACAGGCGGAGGGTGGGGATACGCAGTATTTT.

There are many counts of this clonotype. This chain connects TRBV18 to TRBJ2-5; D gene uncertain. The CDR3 has 15 amino acids. Trimming removed 2 bases from V and 1 base from J, with 11 bases in between. Germline assignment: CDR1 KGHSH and CDR2 LQKENI. The CDR3 bases are TGTGCCAGCTCACCAACCCGGGCCTCCCAAGAGACCCAGTACTTC. This codes for CASSPTRASQETQYF. The full variable domain, its missing parts supplied by reference TRBV18 and TRBJ2-5, is NAGVMQNPRHLVRRRGQEARLRCSPMKGHSHVYWYRQLPEEGLKFMVYLQKENIIDESGMPKERFSAEFPKEGPSILRIQQVVRGDSAAYFCASSPTRASQETQYFGPGTRLLVL.

This clonotype has at least ten counts. This chain joins TRBV27 and TRBJ1-2; 7 nucleotides agree with TRBD1. This CDR3 contains 12 residues. Germline trimming cut 5 bases from V and 7 bases from J; bases unmatched to any gene: 4. Germline values: CDR1 MNHEY, CDR2 SMNVEV (reference sequence). The CDR3 sequence is CASSPTGAGYTF. The CDR3 nucleotides are TGTGCCAGCAGTCCCACAGGGGCTGGCTACACCTTC.

This rearrangement joins TRBV7-6 to TRBJ2-2, with a weak D call TRBD2 (6 bases). The V end was cut by 2 bases, the J end by 2 bases, with 12 bases between. Per germline, CDR1 SGHVS and CDR2 FNYEAQ. The CDR3 contains 16 residues. In DNA form, the CDR3 reads TGTGCCAGCAGCTTACAGATCGGGGGAAACACCGGGGAGCTGTTTTTT. Its protein is CASSLQIGGNTGELFF.

This clonotype showed up many times. This chain links TRBV6-1 with TRBJ1-4, with 8 bases fitting TRBD1. The CDR3 sequence is 15 residues long. Trimming removed 6 bases from V and 7 bases from J; junction bases left unmatched: 10. Germline V gene lookup returns CDR1 MNHNS and CDR2 SASEGT. The CDR3 coding sequence is TGTGCCAGCAGCTCCGCTGGGACAGGAAGTGAAAAACTGTTTTTT. Protein product: CASSSAGTGSEKLFF.

The chain couples TRBV5-6 to TRBJ2-3, with TRBD1 matching over 8 bases. Germline CDR1 is SGHDT and CDR2 is YYEEEE. The ends lost 4 bases at V and 2 bases at J; junction bases unmatched: 15. The CDR3 loop spans 18 amino acids. The CDR3 sequence: CASSPGGRGPSLTDTQYF. The CDR3 DNA reads as TGTGCCAGCAGCCCTGGTGGCAGGGGGCCCTCACTCACAGATACGCAGTATTTT.

This clonotype was counted at least ten times. This chain connects TRBV29-1 to TRBJ2-7; a weak D match, TRBD1 (5 bases). The germline CDR1 and CDR2 sequences are SQVTM and ANQGSEA. V was pared by 1 base and J by 3 bases, with 7 bases between. The CDR3 runs 12 residues. This CDR3 reads CSVEVQGYEQYF. Written as DNA, the CDR3 is TGCAGCGTTGAAGTTCAGGGCTACGAGCAGTACTTC.

In the case of this clonotype: It differs at one base from a far larger clone, so likely a read error. The gene calls are TRBV7-3 and TRBJ2-3; weak D call: TRBD2 (6 bases). V dropped 3 bases and J dropped 4 bases, with 11 bases sitting between them. The CDR3 totals 14 residues. The germline V gene has CDR1 SGHTA and CDR2 FQGTGA. This chain's CDR3 is CASSFSGRADTQYF. The CDR3 DNA reads TGTGCCAGCAGCTTTAGCGGACGCGCAGATACGCAGTATTTT.

This clonotype was observed a few times. The chain links TRBV12-5 to TRBJ1-2; 9 nucleotides line up with TRBD1. In germline, CDR1 is LGHNT, CDR2 FRNRAP. The CDR3 totals 15 residues. Trimming cost V 2 bases and J 7 bases; bases outside gene matches: 8. In DNA form, the CDR3 reads TGTGCTAGTGGTTTGCTGGGACAGGGAAGGGCTGGCTACACCTTC. As protein: CASGLLGQGRAGYTF.